This TCR beta chain was obtained from a study of blood T cell repertoires in COVID-19. On the study more broadly: Italy, Spain and the United States were the sources of the convalescent and acute COVID-19 samples. From T cells, B-cell-depleted T cells, or PBMCs came the material, which was cDNA or gDNA.

One Seattle source followed patients from active infection through their disease course. A single count supports this clone. Per the original data handling: Reference gene primer amplification gave estimated nucleated cell counts. The table came from immunoSEQ multiplex PCR; TCRdb's copy has only in-frame clones and leaves some out. That table gives V, J and clone size, and the DNA gave D and trimming. The table has roughly 260,000 clones, about 91% seen once. The germline V gene encodes CDR1 MRHNA and CDR2 SNTAGT. The CDR3 loop spans 16 amino acids. Trimming took 6 bases from V and 3 from J, leaving 20 bases between them.

What was sequenced was peripheral blood. The receptor's source is a person aged 18-29 years with COVID-19, enrolled during active disease. The chain employs TRBV6-4 and TRBJ2-5; no clear D. The CDR3 DNA follows: TGTGCCAGCAGCCACAAGTTAAGTACAGACAAAGAGACCCAGTACTTC. Its protein is CASSHKLSTDKETQYF.